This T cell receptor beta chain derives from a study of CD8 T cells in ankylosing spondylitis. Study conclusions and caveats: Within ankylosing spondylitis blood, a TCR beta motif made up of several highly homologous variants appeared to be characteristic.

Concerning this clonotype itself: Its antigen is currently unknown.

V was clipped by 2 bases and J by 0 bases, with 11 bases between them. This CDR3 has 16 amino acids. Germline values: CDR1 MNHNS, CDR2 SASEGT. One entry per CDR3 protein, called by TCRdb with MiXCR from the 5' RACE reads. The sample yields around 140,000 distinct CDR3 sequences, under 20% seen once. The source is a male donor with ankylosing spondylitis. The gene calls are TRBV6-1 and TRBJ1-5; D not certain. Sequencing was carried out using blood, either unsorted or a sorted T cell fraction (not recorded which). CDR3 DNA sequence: TGTGCCAGCAGTGAAACGCCCCGATATAGCAATCAGCCCCAGCATTTT. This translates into CASSETPRYSNQPQHF.